In this sample, the clone carrying this T cell receptor (beta chain) turned up once. Germline loops: CDR1 ENHRY, CDR2 SYGVKD. With 5 bases removed from V and 0 bases from J, the gap between germline ends came to 14 bases. The CDR3 is made up of 15 amino acids. The data are from a study of OX40 agonist ivuxolimab in advanced cancers. Only in-frame clones appear in the TCRdb table, and some are missing; sequencing was by immunoSEQ multiplex PCR. Of tens of thousands of clones in the sample, about 86% are singletons; the top ten hold approximately 2%. The source material was CD4+ or CD8+ T cells sorted from blood, sampled in a trial of the OX40 agonist ivuxolimab. The chain carries TRBV10-3 and TRBJ2-7, with D possibly being TRBD1 (6 bases). This clonotype was obtained from an adult with an advanced solid tumor such as melanoma, head and neck, liver or kidney cancer. In nucleotides, the CDR3 is TGTGCCATCAGTCTTGACAGGCGAAACTCCTACGAGCAGTACTTC. It codes for CAISLDRRNSYEQYF.